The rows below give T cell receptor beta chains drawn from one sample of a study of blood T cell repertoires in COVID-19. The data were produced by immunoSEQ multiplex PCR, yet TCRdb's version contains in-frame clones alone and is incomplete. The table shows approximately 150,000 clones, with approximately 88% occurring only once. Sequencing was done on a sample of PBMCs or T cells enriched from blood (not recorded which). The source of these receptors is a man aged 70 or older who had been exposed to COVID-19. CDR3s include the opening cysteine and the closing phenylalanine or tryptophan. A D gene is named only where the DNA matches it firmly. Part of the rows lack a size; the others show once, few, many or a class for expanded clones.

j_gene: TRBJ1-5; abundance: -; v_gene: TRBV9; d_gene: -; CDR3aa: CASSPGDQPQHF; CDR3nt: TGTGCCAGCAGCCCGGGGGATCAGCCCCAGCATTTT
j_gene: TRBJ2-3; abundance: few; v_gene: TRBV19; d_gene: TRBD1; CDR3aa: CASSGPGTGEPDTQYF; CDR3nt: TGTGCCAGTAGTGGCCCCGGGACAGGGGAGCCAGATACGCAGTATTTT
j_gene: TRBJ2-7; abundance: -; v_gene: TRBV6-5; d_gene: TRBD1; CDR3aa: CASSLGTGYEQYF; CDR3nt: TGTGCCAGCAGCCTGGGGACAGGGTACGAGCAGTACTTC
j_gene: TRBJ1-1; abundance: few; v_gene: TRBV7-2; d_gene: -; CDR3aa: CASSSQGLTEAFF; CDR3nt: TGTGCCAGCTCTTCGCAGGGGCTAACTGAAGCTTTCTTT
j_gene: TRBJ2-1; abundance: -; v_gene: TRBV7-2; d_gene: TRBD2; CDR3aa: CASSVVGLAGGSEQFF; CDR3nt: TGTGCCAGCAGCGTAGTGGGACTAGCGGGAGGCTCGGAGCAGTTCTTC
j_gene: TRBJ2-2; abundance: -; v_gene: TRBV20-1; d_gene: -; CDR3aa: CSARDTVELFF; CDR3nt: TGCAGTGCTAGAGACACGGTGGAGCTGTTTTTT
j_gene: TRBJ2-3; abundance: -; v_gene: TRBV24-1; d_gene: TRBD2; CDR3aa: CATSDVTSGGGDTQYF; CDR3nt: TGTGCCACCAGTGATGTGACTAGCGGAGGGGGAGATACGCAGTATTTT
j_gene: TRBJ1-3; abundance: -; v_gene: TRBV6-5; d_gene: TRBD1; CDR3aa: CASRLGQDSGNTIYF; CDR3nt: TGTGCCAGCAGACTAGGACAGGACTCTGGAAACACCATATATTTT
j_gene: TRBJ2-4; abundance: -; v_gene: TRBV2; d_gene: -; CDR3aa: CASRLQGAKNIQYF; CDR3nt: TGTGCCAGCAGGTTACAGGGAGCCAAAAACATTCAGTACTTC
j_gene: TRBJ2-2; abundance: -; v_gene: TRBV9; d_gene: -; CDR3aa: CASSVTGNGELFF; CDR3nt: TGTGCCAGCAGCGTGACAGGAAACGGGGAGCTGTTTTTT
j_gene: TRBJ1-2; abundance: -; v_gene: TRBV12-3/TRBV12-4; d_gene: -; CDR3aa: CASSPDSTAGYTF; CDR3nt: TGTGCCAGCAGTCCCGACAGTACGGCCGGCTACACCTTC
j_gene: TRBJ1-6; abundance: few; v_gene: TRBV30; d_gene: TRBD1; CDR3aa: CAWNRGVNSPLHF; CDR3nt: TGTGCCTGGAACAGGGGCGTAAATTCACCCCTCCACTTT
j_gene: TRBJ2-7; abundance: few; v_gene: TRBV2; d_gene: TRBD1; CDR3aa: CASSQPRDSRSYEQYF; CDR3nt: TGTGCCAGCAGTCAACCTCGGGACAGCCGCTCCTACGAGCAGTACTTC
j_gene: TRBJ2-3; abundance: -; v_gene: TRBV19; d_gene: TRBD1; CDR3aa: CASSIRQGADTQYF; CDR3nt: TGTGCCAGTAGTATCCGACAGGGGGCAGATACGCAGTATTTT
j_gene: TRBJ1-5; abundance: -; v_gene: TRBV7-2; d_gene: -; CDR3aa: CASSLEQGFGNQPQHF; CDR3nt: TGTGCCAGCAGCTTAGAGCAGGGGTTCGGCAATCAGCCCCAGCATTTT
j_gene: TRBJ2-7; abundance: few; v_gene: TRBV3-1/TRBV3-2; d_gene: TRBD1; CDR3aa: CASRNRDSTYEQYF; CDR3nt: TGTGCCAGCAGGAACCGGGACAGCACCTACGAGCAGTACTTC
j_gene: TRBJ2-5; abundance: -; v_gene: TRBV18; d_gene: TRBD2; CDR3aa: CASSPPMREGETQYF; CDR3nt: TGTGCCAGCTCACCACCTATGCGGGAGGGAGAGACCCAGTACTTC
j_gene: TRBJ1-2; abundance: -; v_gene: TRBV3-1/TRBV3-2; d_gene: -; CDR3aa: CASSSGRYGYTF; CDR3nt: TGTGCCAGCAGTTCAGGTAGATATGGCTACACCTTC
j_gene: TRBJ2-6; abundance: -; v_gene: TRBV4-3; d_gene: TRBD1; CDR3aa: CASSHYYGQGFISTSGANVLTF; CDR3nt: TGCGCCAGCAGCCACTATTACGGACAGGGGTTCATATCGACGTCTGGGGCCAACGTCCTGACTTTC
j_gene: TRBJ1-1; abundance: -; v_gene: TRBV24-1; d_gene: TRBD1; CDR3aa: CATSDGQGAGEAFF; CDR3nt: TGTGCCACCAGTGATGGACAGGGGGCAGGTGAAGCTTTCTTT
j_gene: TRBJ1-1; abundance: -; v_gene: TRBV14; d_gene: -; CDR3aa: CASSRGDSGETEAFF; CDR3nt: TGTGCCAGCAGCCGAGGGGACTCCGGAGAGACTGAAGCTTTCTTT
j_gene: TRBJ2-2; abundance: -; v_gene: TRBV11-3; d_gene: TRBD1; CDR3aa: CASAGQANTGELFF; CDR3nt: TGTGCCAGCGCGGGACAGGCGAACACCGGGGAGCTGTTTTTT
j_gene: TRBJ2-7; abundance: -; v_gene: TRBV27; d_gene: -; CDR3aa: CASRQSIQGVYEQYF; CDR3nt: TGTGCCAGCAGGCAATCCATACAGGGAGTCTACGAGCAGTACTTC
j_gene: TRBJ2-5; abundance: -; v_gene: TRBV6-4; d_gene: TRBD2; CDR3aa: CASRPPQTSGRETQYF; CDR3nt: TGTGCCAGCAGACCCCCCCAGACTAGCGGGAGAGAGACCCAGTACTTC
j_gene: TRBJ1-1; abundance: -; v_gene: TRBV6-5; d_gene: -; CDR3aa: CASKRGSEAFF; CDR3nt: TGTGCCAGCAAGCGGGGGTCTGAAGCTTTCTTT